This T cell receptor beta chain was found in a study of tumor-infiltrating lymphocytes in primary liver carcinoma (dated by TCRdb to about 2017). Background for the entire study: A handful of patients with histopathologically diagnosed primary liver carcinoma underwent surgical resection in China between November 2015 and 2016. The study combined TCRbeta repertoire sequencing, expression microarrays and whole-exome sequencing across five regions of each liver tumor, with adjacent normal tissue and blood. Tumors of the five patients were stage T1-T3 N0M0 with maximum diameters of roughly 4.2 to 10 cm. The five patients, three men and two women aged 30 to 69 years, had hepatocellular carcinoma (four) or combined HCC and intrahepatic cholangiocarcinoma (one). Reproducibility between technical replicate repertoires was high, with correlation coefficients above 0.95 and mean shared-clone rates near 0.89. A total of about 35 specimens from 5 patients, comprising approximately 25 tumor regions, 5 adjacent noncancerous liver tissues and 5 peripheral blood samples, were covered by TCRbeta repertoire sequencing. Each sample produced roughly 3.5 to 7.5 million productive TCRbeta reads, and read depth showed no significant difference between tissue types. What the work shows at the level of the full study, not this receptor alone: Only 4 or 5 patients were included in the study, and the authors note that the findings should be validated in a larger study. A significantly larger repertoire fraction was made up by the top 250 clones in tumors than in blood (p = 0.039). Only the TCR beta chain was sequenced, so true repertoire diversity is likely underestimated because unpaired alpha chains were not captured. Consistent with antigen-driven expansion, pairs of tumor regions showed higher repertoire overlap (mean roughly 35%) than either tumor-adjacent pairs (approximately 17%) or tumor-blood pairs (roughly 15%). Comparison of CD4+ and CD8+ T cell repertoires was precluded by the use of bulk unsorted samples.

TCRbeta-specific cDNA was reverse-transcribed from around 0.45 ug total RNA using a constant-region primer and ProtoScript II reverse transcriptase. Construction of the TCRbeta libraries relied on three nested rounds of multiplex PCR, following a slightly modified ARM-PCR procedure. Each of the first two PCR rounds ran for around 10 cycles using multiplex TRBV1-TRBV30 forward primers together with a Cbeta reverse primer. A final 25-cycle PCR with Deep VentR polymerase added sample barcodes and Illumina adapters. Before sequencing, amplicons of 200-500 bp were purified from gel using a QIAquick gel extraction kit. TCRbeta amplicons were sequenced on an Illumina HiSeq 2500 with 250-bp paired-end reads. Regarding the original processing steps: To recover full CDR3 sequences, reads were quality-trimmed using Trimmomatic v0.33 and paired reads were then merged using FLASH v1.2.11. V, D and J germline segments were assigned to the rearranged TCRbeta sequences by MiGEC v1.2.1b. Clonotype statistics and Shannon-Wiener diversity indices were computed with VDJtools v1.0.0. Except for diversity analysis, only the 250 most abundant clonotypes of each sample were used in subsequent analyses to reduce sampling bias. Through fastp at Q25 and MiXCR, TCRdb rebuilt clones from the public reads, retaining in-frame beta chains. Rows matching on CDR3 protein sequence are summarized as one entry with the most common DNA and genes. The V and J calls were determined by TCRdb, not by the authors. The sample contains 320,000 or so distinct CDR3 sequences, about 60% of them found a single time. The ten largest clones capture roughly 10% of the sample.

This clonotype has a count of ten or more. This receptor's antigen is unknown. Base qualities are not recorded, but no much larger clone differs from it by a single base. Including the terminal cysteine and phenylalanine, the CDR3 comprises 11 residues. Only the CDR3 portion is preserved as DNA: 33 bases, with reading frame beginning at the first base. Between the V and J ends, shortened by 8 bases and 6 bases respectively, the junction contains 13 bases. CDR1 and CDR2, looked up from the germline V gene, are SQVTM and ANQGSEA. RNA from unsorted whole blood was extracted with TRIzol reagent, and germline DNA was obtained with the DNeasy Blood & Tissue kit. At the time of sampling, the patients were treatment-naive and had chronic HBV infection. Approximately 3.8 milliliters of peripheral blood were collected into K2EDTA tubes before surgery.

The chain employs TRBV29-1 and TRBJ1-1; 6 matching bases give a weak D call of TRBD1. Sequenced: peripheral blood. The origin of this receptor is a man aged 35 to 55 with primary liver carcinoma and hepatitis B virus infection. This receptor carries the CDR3 CSPQQGPEAFF. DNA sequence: TGCAGCCCCCAACAGGGCCCTGAAGCTTTCTTT. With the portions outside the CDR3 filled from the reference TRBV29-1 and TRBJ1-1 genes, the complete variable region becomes SAVISQKPSRDICQRGTSLTIQCQVDSQVTMMFWYRQQPGQSLTLIATANQGSEATYESGFVIDKFPISRPNLTFSTLTVSNMSPEDSSIYLCSPQQGPEAFFGQGTRLTVV.